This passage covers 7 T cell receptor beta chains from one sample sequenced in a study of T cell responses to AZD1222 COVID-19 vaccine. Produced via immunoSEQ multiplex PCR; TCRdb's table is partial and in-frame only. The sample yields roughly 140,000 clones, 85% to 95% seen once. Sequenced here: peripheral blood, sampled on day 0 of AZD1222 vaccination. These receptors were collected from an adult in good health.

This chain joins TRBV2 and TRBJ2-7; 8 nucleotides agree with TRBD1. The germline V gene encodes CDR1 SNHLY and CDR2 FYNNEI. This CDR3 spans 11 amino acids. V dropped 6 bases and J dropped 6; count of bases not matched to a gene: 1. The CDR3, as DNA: TGTGCCAGCAGAGACAGGGGCGAGCAGTACTTC. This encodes CASRDRGEQYF.

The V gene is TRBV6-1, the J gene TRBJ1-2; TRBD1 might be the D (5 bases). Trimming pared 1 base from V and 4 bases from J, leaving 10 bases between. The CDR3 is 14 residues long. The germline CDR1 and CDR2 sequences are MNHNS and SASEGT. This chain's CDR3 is CASSEGQGFYGYTF. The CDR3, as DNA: TGTGCCAGCAGTGAAGGTCAGGGTTTCTATGGCTACACCTTC.

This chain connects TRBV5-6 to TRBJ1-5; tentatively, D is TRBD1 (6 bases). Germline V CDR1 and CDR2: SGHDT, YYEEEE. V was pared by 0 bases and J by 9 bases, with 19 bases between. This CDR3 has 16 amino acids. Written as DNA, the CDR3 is TGTGCCAGCAGCTTGGGGGGGGCAGACCTAACGCGGCCCCAGCATTTT. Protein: CASSLGGADLTRPQHF. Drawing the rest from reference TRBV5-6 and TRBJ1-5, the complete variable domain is DAGVTQSPTHLIKTRGQQVTLRCSPKSGHDTVSWYQQALGQGPQFIFQYYEEEERQRGNFPDRFSGHQFPNYSSELNVNALLLGDSALYLCASSLGGADLTRPQHFGDGTRLSIL.

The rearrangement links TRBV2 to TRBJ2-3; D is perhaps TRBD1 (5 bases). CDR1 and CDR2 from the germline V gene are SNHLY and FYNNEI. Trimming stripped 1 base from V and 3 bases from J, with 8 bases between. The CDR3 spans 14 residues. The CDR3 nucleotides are TGTGCCAGCAGTGAAGGGGGCAGAACAGATACGCAGTATTTT. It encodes CASSEGGRTDTQYF.

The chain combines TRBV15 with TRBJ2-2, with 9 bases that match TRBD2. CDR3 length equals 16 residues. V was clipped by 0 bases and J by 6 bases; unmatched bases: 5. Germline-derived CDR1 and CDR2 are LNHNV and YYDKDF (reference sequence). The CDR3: CATSREGTSRPGELFF. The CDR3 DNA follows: TGTGCCACCAGCAGAGAAGGGACTAGCAGGCCCGGGGAGCTGTTTTTT.

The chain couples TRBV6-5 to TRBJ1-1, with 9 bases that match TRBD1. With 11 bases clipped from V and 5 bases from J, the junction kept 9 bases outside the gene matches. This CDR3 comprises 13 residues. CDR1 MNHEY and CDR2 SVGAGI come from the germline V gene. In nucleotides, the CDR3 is TGTGCCTGCACAGGGGGCGCCGTTACTGAAGCTTTCTTT. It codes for CACTGGAVTEAFF.

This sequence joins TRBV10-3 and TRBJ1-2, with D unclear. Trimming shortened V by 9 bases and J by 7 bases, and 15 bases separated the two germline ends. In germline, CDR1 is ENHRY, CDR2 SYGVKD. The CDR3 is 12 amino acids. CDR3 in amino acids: CAIQDYLPGYTF. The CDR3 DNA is TGTGCCATTCAGGACTACCTTCCTGGCTACACCTTC.